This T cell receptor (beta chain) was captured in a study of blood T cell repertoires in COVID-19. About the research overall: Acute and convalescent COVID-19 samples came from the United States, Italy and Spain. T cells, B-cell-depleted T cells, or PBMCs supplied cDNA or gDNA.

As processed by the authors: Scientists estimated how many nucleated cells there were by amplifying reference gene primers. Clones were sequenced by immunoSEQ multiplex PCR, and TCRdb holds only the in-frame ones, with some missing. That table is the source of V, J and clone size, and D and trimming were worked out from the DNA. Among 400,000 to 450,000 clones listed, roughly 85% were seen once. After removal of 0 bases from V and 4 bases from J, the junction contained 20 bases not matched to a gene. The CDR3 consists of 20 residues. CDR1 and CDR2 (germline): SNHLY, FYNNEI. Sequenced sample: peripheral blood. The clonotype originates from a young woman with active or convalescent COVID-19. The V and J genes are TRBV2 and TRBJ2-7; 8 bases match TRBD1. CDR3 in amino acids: CASSEASATGVLGYLYEQYF. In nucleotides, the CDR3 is TGTGCCAGCAGTGAAGCGAGTGCGACAGGGGTTTTGGGTTACCTGTACGAGCAGTACTTC.